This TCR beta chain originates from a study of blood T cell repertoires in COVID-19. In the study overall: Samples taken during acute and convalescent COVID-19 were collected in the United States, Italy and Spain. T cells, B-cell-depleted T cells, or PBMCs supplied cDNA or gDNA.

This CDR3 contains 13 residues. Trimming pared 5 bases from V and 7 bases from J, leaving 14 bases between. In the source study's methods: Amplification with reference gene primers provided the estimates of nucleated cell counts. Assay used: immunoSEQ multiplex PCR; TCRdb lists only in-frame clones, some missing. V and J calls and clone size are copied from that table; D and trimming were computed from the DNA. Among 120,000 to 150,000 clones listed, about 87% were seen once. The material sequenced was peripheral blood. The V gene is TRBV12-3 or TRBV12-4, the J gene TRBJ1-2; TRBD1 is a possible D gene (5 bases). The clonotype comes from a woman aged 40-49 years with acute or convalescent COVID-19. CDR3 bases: TGTGCCAGCAGTCTCTTTACAGGATTTGGCTACACCTTC. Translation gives CASSLFTGFGYTF.